This TCR beta chain is drawn from a study of CD4 and CD8 cells across lung adenocarcinoma regions. Samples came from patients with localized non-small cell lung adenocarcinoma. TCRdb re-analysed the PCR reads in MiXCR, keeping a single row per CDR3 protein. The data contain around 11,000 distinct CDR3 sequences, 53% of them seen just once; the ten biggest clones take up around 19%. The germline CDR1 and CDR2 sequences are MNHEY and SMNVEV (reference sequence). This CDR3 is 11 amino acids long. This receptor was identified in a male donor with lung adenocarcinoma. The CD4 and CD8 labels of this study may be unreliable. The material sequenced was CD4+ T cells from the center of a lung tumor. The chain has TRBV27 and TRBJ2-3; D not resolved. The CDR3 loop is CAGLGKETQYF. CDR3 bases: TGTGCGGGCCTTGGCAAAGAGACGCAGTATTTT.